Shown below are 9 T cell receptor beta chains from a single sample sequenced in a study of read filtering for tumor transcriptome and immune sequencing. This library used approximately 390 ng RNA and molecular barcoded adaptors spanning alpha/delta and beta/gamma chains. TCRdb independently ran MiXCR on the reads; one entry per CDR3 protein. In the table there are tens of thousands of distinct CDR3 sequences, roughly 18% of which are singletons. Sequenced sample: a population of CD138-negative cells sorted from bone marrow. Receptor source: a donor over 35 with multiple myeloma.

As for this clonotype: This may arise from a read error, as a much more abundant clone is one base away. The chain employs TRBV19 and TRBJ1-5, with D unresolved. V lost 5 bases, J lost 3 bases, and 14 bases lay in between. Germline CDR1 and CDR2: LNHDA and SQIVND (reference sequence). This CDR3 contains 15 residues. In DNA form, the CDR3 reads TGTGCCAGTAGTGCGTCCGGGATAGTCAATCAGCCCCAGCATTTT. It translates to CASSASGIVNQPQHF.

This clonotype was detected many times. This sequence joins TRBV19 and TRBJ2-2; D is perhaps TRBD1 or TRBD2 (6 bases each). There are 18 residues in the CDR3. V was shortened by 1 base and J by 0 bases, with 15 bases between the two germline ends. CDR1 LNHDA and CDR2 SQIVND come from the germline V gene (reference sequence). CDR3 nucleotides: TGTGCCAGTAGTATAGGTTTTTGGGGGGCGACGAACACCGGGGAGCTGTTTTTT. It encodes CASSIGFWGATNTGELFF.

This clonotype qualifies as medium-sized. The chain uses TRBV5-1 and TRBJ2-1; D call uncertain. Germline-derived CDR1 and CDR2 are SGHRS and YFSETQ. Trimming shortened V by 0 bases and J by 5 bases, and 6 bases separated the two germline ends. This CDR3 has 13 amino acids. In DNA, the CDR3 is TGCGCCAGCAGCTTGGGGCAGGACAATGAGCAGTTCTTC. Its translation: CASSLGQDNEQFF.

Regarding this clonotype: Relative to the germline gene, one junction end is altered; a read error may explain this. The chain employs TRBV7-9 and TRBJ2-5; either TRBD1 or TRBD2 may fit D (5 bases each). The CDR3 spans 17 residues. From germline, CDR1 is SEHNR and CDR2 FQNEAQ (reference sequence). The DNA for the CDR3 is TGTGCCAGCAGCCCCGCCTTTGCTACGGAGAGGGGAGAGACCCAGTGCTTC. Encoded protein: CASSPAFATERGETQCF.

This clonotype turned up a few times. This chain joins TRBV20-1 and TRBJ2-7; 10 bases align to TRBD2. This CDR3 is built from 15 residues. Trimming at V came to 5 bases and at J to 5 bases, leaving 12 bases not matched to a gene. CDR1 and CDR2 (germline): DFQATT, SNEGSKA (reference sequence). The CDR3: CSAPSGAGGPHEQYF. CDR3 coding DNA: TGCAGTGCTCCCTCCGGAGCGGGAGGGCCCCACGAGCAGTACTTC.

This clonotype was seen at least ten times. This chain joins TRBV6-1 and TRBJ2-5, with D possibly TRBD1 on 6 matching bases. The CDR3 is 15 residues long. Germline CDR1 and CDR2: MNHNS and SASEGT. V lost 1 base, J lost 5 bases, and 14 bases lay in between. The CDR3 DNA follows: TGTGCCAGCAGTGAAGTAGTACAGGGTGGGGAGACCCAGTACTTC. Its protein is CASSEVVQGGETQYF.

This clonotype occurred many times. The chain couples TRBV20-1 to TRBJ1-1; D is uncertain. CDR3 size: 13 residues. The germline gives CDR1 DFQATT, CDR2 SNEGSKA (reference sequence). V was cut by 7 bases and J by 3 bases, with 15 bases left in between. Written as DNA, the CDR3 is TGCAGTGGGGCTCGGGGAGGGTACACTGAAGCTTTCTTT. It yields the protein CSGARGGYTEAFF.

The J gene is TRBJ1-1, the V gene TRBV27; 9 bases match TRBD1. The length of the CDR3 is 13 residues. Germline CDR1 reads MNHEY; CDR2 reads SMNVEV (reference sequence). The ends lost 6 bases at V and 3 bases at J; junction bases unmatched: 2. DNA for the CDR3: TGTGCCAGCAGGGGACAGGGCTACACTGAAGCTTTCTTT. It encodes CASRGQGYTEAFF.

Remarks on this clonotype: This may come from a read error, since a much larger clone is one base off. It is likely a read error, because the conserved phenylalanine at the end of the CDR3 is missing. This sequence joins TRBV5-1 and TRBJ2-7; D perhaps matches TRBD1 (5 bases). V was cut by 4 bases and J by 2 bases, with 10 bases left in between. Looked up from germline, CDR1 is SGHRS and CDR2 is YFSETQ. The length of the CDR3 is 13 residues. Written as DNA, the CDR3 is TGCGCCAGCAGCACCGGACAACCCTACGAGCAGTACTTG. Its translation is CASSTGQPYEQYL.